The T cell receptor beta chain described here comes from a study of T cell responses to AZD1222 COVID-19 vaccine. Repertoires were generated with immunoSEQ multiplex PCR, while TCRdb's copy carries only in-frame clones and drops some. The table has under 200,000 clones, roughly 92% seen once. From germline, CDR1 is SGDLS and CDR2 YYNGEE. J gave up 3 bases and V 3 bases, and 11 bases lay outside the gene matches. This CDR3 is 17 amino acids long. Findings and limits, study-wide: Baseline antibody screening turned up just a handful of seropositive AZD1222 recipients. An increase in Spike-specific TCR breadth and depth was observed after two AZD1222 doses. Repertoire sampling occurred only after the peak T cell response.

To note about this clone: The target antigen is unknown.

The starting material was peripheral blood, obtained 28 days after the second dose of the MenACWY control vaccine. V is TRBV9 and J is TRBJ2-5; 10 bases map to TRBD2. The sequence came from an adult who received the MenACWY meningococcal vaccine as a control. The CDR3 sequence is CASSAPTGTSEEETQYF. The DNA for the CDR3 is TGTGCCAGCAGCGCCCCAACCGGGACTAGCGAAGAAGAGACCCAGTACTTC.